This T cell receptor beta chain was recovered during a study of blood T cells in healthy people across ages. In its sample, this clonotype was seen many times. Trimming left V 7 bases short and J 1 base short, with 11 bases between. This CDR3 is 15 amino acids long. The authors ran a second PCR of roughly 6 to 12 cycles using a sample-barcoded 5' primer and a J-beta primer mix. Every sample returned 2.5 million or more CDR3-containing paired-end reads. TCRdb reanalysed the 5' RACE reads using MiXCR and keeps one entry per CDR3 protein. The sample consists of roughly 2 million distinct CDR3 sequences, roughly 49% of them appearing once. PBMCs numbering at least 6 million were isolated per sample. A minimum of 6 micrograms of total RNA was extracted per sample.

This sequence joins TRBV12-3 or TRBV12-4 and TRBJ2-6, with a tentative D call TRBD2 (5 bases). Sequences were obtained from blood. This clonotype originated in a woman aged 40 to 50 in good health. As DNA, the CDR3 is TGTGCCAGCACAAAGAGGGAGTCTGGGGCCAACGTCCTGACTTTC. Its translation: CASTKRESGANVLTF.